This T cell receptor (beta chain) appears in the sequencing data of a study of cytomegalovirus exposure and HLA in healthy donors. This CDR3 comprises 13 residues. Germline CDR1 reads LNHDA; CDR2 reads SQIVND (reference sequence). Trimming left V 2 bases short and J 3 bases short, with 7 bases between. PCR amplification relied on 60 Vbeta primers (plus 13 Jbeta primers). TCRdb's copy holds only in-frame clones and misses some; the assay was immunoSEQ multiplex PCR. Among over 150,000 clones listed, approximately 69% were seen once. The sample consisted of PBMCs. The sequence was obtained from a man in his thirties or forties in good health and CMV-seronegative. The genes are TRBV19 and TRBJ1-2; D remains unclear. DNA of the CDR3: TGTGCCAGTAGTATAAAACGGGACTATGGCTACACCTTC. Protein sequence: CASSIKRDYGYTF.